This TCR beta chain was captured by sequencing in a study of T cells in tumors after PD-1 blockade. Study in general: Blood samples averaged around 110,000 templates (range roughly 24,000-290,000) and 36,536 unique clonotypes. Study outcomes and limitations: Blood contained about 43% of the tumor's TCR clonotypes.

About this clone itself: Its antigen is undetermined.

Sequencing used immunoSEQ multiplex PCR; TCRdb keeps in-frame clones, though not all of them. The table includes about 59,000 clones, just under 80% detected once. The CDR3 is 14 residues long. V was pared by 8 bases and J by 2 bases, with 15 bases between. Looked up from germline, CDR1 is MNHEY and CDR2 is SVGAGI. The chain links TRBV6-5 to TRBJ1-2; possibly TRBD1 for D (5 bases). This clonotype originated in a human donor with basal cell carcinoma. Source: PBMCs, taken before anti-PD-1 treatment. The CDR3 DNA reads TGTGCCAGCTCCAAGAGTGGGGGAAACTATGGCTACACCTTC. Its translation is CASSKSGGNYGYTF.